This section outlines one T cell receptor (beta chain) sequence together with its context. Its antigen remains unidentified. The record originates from a study of CD8 T cells in ankylosing spondylitis. Overall study results and limits: A motif of 8 or 9 highly homologous TCR beta variants was seen as apparently characteristic of ankylosing spondylitis blood. It was reported that disease-linked clones were significantly enriched in matched ankylosing spondylitis synovial fluid.

Via MiXCR, TCRdb re-called the 5' RACE reads, giving one row per CDR3 protein. The table records around 300,000 distinct CDR3 sequences, roughly 15% of them present only once. The CDR3 has 15 amino acids. V lost 7 bases, J lost 1 base, and 13 bases lay in between. Germline V lookup: CDR1 MGHDK, CDR2 SYGVNS. Sequencing was performed on blood, either unsorted or a sorted T cell fraction (not recorded which). The source of this sequence is a male donor with ankylosing spondylitis or in good health (not recorded which). The chain recombines TRBV25-1 with TRBJ2-2, with TRBD2 as a possible D gene (6 bases). The CDR3 DNA reads as TGTGCCAGCACCCCGCGGCGGGAGAACACCGGGGAGCTGTTTTTT. Its protein is CASTPRRENTGELFF.